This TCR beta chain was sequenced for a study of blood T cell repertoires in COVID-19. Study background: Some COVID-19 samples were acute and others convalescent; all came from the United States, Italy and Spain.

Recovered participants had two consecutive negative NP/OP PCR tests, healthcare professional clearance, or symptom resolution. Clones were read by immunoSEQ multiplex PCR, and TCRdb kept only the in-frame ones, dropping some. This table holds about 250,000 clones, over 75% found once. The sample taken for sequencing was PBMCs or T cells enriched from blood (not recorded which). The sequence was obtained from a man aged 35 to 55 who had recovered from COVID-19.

The DNA for the CDR3 is TGTGCCAGCAGCCCCGGACTAGCGGGGACACAAGAGACCCAGTACTTC. This codes for CASSPGLAGTQETQYF. The genes are TRBV11-3 and TRBJ2-5; TRBD2 aligns across 12 bases. V shed 5 bases and J 2 bases; nucleotides not matched to a gene: 6. CDR3 size: 16 residues. CDR1 is SGHNT and CDR2 is YENEEA in the germline V gene. The full variable domain, completed using reference TRBV11-3 and TRBJ2-5, is EAGVVQSPRYKIIEKKQPVAFWCNPISGHNTLYWYLQNLGQGPELLIRYENEEAVDDSQLPKDRFSAERLKGVDSTLKIQPAELGDSAVYLCASSPGLAGTQETQYFGPGTRLLVL.